Listed below are T cell receptor beta chains from one sample, sequenced in a study of cytomegalovirus exposure and HLA in healthy donors. Repertoires were generated with immunoSEQ multiplex PCR, while TCRdb's copy carries only in-frame clones and drops some. Here the sample spans about 150,000 clones, about 68% being singletons. The sequenced sample was PBMCs. The receptor source for this set is a human donor in good health. Both conserved end residues are part of each CDR3. Each record gives: V gene, clone size, J gene, D gene, CDR3 protein, CDR3 DNA. The D gene is left open where the match is weak. Size is omitted from some rows. Given values are once, few, many or a class for expanded clones.

V: TRBV6-1; size: NA; J: TRBJ2-7; D: NA; CDR3: CASSEASRVYEQYF; DNA: TGTGCCAGCAGTGAAGCGTCCAGGGTCTACGAGCAGTACTTC
V: TRBV7-9; size: NA; J: TRBJ2-7; D: TRBD1; CDR3: CASSLNVLSGQGIHEQYF; DNA: TGTGCCAGCAGCTTAAACGTACTGTCTGGACAGGGAATACACGAGCAGTACTTC
V: TRBV20-1; size: NA; J: TRBJ2-7; D: NA; CDR3: CSASTGNEQYF; DNA: TGCAGTGCTAGTACAGGGAACGAGCAGTACTTC
V: TRBV5-1; size: NA; J: TRBJ2-3; D: TRBD2; CDR3: CASSSGLVADTQYF; DNA: TGCGCCAGCAGCTCTGGACTAGTAGCAGATACGCAGTATTTT
V: TRBV9; size: NA; J: TRBJ2-1; D: TRBD2; CDR3: CASSVGTSGYNEQFF; DNA: TGTGCCAGCAGCGTGGGGACTAGCGGGTACAATGAGCAGTTCTTC
V: TRBV4-1; size: NA; J: TRBJ2-5; D: TRBD1; CDR3: CASSQDPPGQGSETQYF; DNA: TGCGCCAGCAGCCAAGATCCACCGGGACAGGGGTCGGAGACCCAGTACTTC
V: TRBV6-5; size: NA; J: TRBJ2-7; D: TRBD1; CDR3: CASSYSNGTGGLHF; DNA: TGTGCCAGCAGTTACTCGAATGGGACAGGGGGTTTGCACTTC
V: TRBV5-1; size: NA; J: TRBJ2-1; D: TRBD2; CDR3: CASSSSSGAHNEQFF; DNA: TGCGCCAGCAGCTCCTCTAGCGGGGCCCACAATGAGCAGTTCTTC
V: TRBV15; size: NA; J: TRBJ2-4; D: TRBD1; CDR3: CATSRGRDSQYF; DNA: TGTGCCACCAGCAGAGGACGGGACAGTCAGTACTTC
V: TRBV7-2; size: NA; J: TRBJ2-7; D: NA; CDR3: CASSLGGGAGSSYEQYF; DNA: TGTGCCAGCAGTCTAGGGGGGGGAGCGGGAAGCTCCTACGAGCAGTACTTC
V: TRBV27; size: NA; J: TRBJ2-7; D: TRBD1; CDR3: CASGLPGTALYEQYF; DNA: TGTGCCAGCGGATTGCCGGGGACAGCCCTCTACGAGCAGTACTTC
V: TRBV13; size: NA; J: TRBJ2-1; D: TRBD2; CDR3: CASKAGVYNEQFF; DNA: TGTGCCAGCAAGGCGGGGGTTTACAATGAGCAGTTCTTC
V: TRBV6-4; size: NA; J: TRBJ1-2; D: NA; CDR3: CASSDSGQANYGYTF; DNA: TGTGCCAGCAGTGACTCGGGGCAAGCTAACTATGGCTACACCTTC
V: TRBV28; size: NA; J: TRBJ2-7; D: TRBD2; CDR3: CASSLFPGTSGRYEQYF; DNA: TGTGCCAGCAGCCTCTTTCCCGGGACTAGCGGGAGGTACGAGCAGTACTTC
V: TRBV19; size: NA; J: TRBJ2-2; D: NA; CDR3: CASSIRKGQGNGELFF; DNA: TGTGCCAGTAGTATACGCAAAGGGCAGGGCAACGGGGAGCTGTTTTTT
V: TRBV7-6; size: NA; J: TRBJ2-7; D: TRBD1; CDR3: CASSQDRGTAYEQYF; DNA: TGTGCCAGCAGCCAAGACAGGGGGACAGCCTACGAGCAGTACTTC
V: TRBV7-9; size: NA; J: TRBJ2-7; D: TRBD2; CDR3: CASTRDYHYEQYF; DNA: TGTGCCAGCACCCGGGACTACCACTACGAGCAGTACTTC
V: TRBV6-1; size: NA; J: TRBJ2-7; D: NA; CDR3: CASGGSYEQYF; DNA: TGTGCCAGCGGCGGATCCTACGAGCAGTACTTC
V: TRBV5-1; size: NA; J: TRBJ1-1; D: TRBD1; CDR3: CASSGQGNTEAFF; DNA: TGCGCCAGCAGCGGACAGGGGAACACTGAAGCTTTCTTT
V: TRBV28; size: NA; J: TRBJ1-5; D: TRBD1; CDR3: CASSPDRGLHYSNQPQHF; DNA: TGTGCCAGCAGCCCGGACAGGGGGCTTCATTATAGCAATCAGCCCCAGCATTTT
V: TRBV29-1; size: NA; J: TRBJ2-5; D: NA; CDR3: CSVEREQQETQYF; DNA: TGCAGCGTTGAGAGGGAACAACAAGAGACCCAGTACTTC
V: TRBV5-1; size: few; J: TRBJ1-5; D: TRBD1; CDR3: CASSLGTGSPPQHF; DNA: TGCGCCAGCAGCTTGGGGACAGGGTCGCCGCCCCAGCATTTT
V: TRBV14; size: NA; J: TRBJ2-1; D: TRBD1; CDR3: CASRRTGQSYNEQFF; DNA: TGTGCCAGCAGGCGGACGGGACAGTCCTACAATGAGCAGTTCTTC